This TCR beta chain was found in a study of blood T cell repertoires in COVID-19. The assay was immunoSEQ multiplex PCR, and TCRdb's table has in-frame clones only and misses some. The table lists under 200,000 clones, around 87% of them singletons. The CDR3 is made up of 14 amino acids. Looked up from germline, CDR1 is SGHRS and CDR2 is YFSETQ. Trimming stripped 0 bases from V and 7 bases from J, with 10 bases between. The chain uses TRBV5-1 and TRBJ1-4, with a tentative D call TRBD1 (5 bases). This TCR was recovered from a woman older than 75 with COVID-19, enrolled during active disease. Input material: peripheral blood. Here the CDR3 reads CASSLGGAGEKLFF. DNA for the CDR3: TGCGCCAGCAGCTTGGGCGGGGCGGGTGAAAAACTGTTTTTT.